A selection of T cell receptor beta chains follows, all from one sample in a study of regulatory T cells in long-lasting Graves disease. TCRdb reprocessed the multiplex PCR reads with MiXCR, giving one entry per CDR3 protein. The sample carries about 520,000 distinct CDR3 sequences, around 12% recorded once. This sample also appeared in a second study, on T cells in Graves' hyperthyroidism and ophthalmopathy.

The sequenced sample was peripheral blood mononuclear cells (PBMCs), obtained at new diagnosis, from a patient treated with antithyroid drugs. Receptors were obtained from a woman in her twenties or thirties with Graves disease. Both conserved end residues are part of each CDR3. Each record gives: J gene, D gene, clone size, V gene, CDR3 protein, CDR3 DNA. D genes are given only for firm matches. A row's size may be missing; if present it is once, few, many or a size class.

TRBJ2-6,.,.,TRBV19,CASSTPTGTGANVLTF,TGTGCCAGTAGTACCCCGACAGGAACTGGGGCCAACGTCCTGACTTTC
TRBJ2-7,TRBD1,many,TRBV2,CASRGGAGASYEQYF,TGTGCCAGCAGAGGGGGCGCAGGAGCGTCCTACGAGCAGTACTTC
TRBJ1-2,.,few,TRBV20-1,CSAFDSQTYGYTF,TGCAGTGCCTTCGACAGCCAAACTTATGGCTACACCTTC
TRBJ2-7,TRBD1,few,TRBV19,CASAPGQGAYEQYF,TGTGCCAGTGCACCGGGACAGGGGGCTTACGAGCAGTACTTC
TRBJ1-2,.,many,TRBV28,CATNRNGYTF,TGTGCCACCAACAGAAATGGCTACACCTTC
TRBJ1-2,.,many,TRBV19,CASSMGPNYGYTF,TGTGCCAGTAGCATGGGTCCTAACTATGGCTACACCTTC
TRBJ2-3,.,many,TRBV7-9,CASSLGSQDTQYF,TGTGCCAGCAGCTTAGGAAGCCAGGATACGCAGTATTTT
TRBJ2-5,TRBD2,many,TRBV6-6,CASSYSITSGGKETQYF,TGTGCCAGCAGTTACTCGATAACTAGCGGGGGGAAAGAGACCCAGTACTTC
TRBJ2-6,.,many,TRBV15,CATSRGVGTGANVLTF,TGTGCCACCAGCAGAGGGGTAGGGACTGGGGCCAACGTCCTGACTTTC
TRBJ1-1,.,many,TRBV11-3,CASSHGSAHGGLTEAFF,TGTGCCAGCAGCCACGGGTCGGCCCACGGGGGACTCACTGAAGCTTTCTTT
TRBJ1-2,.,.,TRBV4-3,CASSPLSGPNYGYTF,TGCGCCAGCAGCCCTTTATCAGGCCCAAACTATGGCTACACCTTC
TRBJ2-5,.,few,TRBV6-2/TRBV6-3,CASSYQGTQYF,TGTGCCAGCAGTTACCAAGGGACCCAGTACTTC
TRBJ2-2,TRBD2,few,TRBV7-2,CASSLVAGRTGELFF,TGTGCCAGCAGCCTCGTAGCGGGACGAACCGGGGAGCTGTTTTTT
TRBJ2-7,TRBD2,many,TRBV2,CASSPTGLAGVLYF,TGTGCCAGCAGTCCGACGGGACTAGCGGGAGTTTTGTACTTC
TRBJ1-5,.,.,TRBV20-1,CSASHNQPQHF,TGCAGTGCCTCACATAATCAGCCCCAGCATTTT
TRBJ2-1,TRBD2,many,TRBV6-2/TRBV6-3,CASSELAGGTLNEQFF,TGTGCCAGCAGTGAATTAGCGGGAGGGACCCTCAATGAGCAGTTCTTC
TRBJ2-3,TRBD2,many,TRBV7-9,CASTKTSGTDTQYF,TGTGCCAGCACCAAGACTAGCGGCACAGATACGCAGTATTTT
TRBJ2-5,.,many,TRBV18,CASSPFKETQYF,TGTGCCAGCTCACCTTTTAAAGAGACCCAGTACTTC
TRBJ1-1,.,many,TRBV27,CASSFFGVGTEAFF,TGTGCCAGCAGTTTTTTTGGGGTTGGCACTGAAGCTTTCTTT
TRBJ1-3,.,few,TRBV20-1,CSARGDGRNTIYF,TGCAGTGCTAGAGGGGACGGAAGAAACACCATATATTTT
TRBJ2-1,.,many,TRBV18,CASSPPGVYDNEQFF,TGTGCCAGCTCACCCCCAGGGGTTTACGACAATGAGCAGTTCTTC
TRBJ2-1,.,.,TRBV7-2,CASSRQERYSNEQFF,TGTGCCAGCAGCCGGCAGGAGCGGTATAGTAATGAGCAGTTCTTC
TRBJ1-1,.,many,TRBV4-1,CASSHIIRGRNRDTEAFF,TGCGCCAGCAGCCATATTATCCGGGGGCGGAATAGGGACACTGAAGCTTTCTTT
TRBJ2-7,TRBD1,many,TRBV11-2,CASSPGGTGSF,TGTGCCAGCAGCCCCGGGGGGACAGGGTCCTTC
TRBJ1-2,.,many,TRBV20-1,CSALKDYGYTF,TGCAGTGCTCTCAAGGACTATGGCTACACCTTC
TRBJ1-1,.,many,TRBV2,CASSESRAGVGFF,TGTGCCAGCAGTGAGTCCAGGGCTGGGGTGGGTTTCTTT
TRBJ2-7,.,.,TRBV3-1,CASSQDSGEGSEQYF,TGTGCCAGCAGCCAAGATTCGGGAGAGGGAAGCGAGCAGTACTTC
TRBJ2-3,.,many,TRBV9,CASSPYPRLSTDTQYF,TGTGCCAGCAGCCCCTACCCGCGGCTTAGCACAGATACGCAGTATTTT
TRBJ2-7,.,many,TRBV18,CASSPTTGATYEQYF,TGTGCCAGCTCACCCACGACAGGCGCTACCTACGAGCAGTACTTC
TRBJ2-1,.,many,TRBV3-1,CASSQEGRPPPGEQFF,TGTGCCAGCAGCCAAGAAGGGCGTCCCCCCCCCGGTGAGCAGTTCTTC
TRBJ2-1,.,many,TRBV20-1,CSARDTSPYNEQFF,TGCAGTGCTAGAGATACCAGTCCCTACAATGAGCAGTTCTTC
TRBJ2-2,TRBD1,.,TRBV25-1,CASRAWGTGDGGELFF,TGTGCCAGCCGTGCTTGGGGGACAGGGGACGGCGGGGAGCTGTTTTTT
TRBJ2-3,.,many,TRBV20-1,CSARDLGTRTGSDTQYF,TGCAGTGCTAGAGACCTGGGGACCAGAACGGGATCAGATACGCAGTATTTT